The T cell receptor beta chain described here comes from a study of tumor-infiltrating lymphocytes in primary liver carcinoma. Study-level points and caveats: Overlap in tumor-adjacent and tumor-blood pairs fell below that of tumor region pairs.

This CDR3 comprises 17 residues. In germline, CDR1 is SGHDN, CDR2 FVKESK. Investigators took RNA and DNA out together from roughly 21-30 mg of unsorted bulk tissue. Details on this clonotype: Its cognate antigen is unknown.

A constant-region primer served to make TCR beta cDNA from about 0.5 ug total RNA. Slightly modified ARM-PCR with three nested multiplex PCR rounds yielded TCR beta libraries. With TRBV1-TRBV30 forward primers and a C-beta reverse primer, the first two PCR rounds were run for 10 cycles each. A single record per CDR3 protein comes from TCRdb applying MiXCR to the multiplex PCR reads. The sample lists around 25,000 distinct CDR3 sequences, roughly 78% seen once, with under 55% in the top ten. The V and J genes are TRBV14 and TRBJ1-2; D unclear. The clonotype originates from a man in his forties with primary liver carcinoma and hepatitis B virus infection. The specimen was liver tumor tissue from sampling region 3. The subset was: tumor region T3, left-lateral pole. CDR3: CVSSQRYHPQEHYGYTF. The CDR3, as DNA: TGTGTCAGTAGCCAACGGTATCACCCTCAAGAGCACTATGGCTACACCTTC.